These 13 T cell receptor beta chains were all obtained from the same sample, sequenced in a study of cytotoxic CD8 clonotypes in ibrutinib-treated CLL. Profiling relied on immunoSEQ multiplex PCR, and the TCRdb table lists in-frame clones only, not all of them. This table has about 160,000 clones, over 65% appearing once. The source material was PBMCs, sampled after 12 months of ibrutinib treatment. The receptors come from a human donor with chronic lymphocytic leukemia.

This clone has just one count. The chain carries TRBV28 and TRBJ2-7, with TRBD2 matching 12 bases. Unmatched junction bases numbered 2, after V lost 5 bases and J lost 0 bases. Germline assignment: CDR1 MDHEN and CDR2 SYDVKM. The CDR3 is 15 residues long. The CDR3 nucleotides read TGTGCCAGCAGTCTAGCGGGGGGGCCCTCCTACGAGCAGTACTTC. It translates to CASSLAGGPSYEQYF.

This chain links TRBV11-2 with TRBJ2-7; no clear D gene. The CDR3 sequence is 13 residues long. V lost 5 bases, J lost 2 bases, and 10 bases lay in between. The V gene's germline CDR1 is SGHAT and CDR2 FQNNGV. CDR3 amino acids: CASSTTETYEQYF. DNA for the CDR3: TGTGCCAGCAGCACAACAGAAACCTACGAGCAGTACTTC.

This chain connects TRBV19 to TRBJ1-5; TRBD1 might be the D (6 bases). Germline V gene sequence: CDR1 LNHDA, CDR2 SQIVND (reference sequence). V gave up 1 base and J gave up 0 bases, with 19 bases separating them. CDR3 length equals 19 residues. This CDR3 reads CASSIGRDTIGYSNQPQHF. The CDR3 DNA is TGTGCCAGTAGTATAGGACGGGACACGATAGGCTATAGCAATCAGCCCCAGCATTTT. Full variable domain (rest looked up from reference TRBV19 and TRBJ1-5): DGGITQSPKYLFRKEGQNVTLSCEQNLNHDAMYWYRQDPGQGLRLIYYSQIVNDFQKGDIAEGYSVSREKKESFPLTVTSAQKNPTAFYLCASSIGRDTIGYSNQPQHFGDGTRLSIL.

The rearrangement links TRBV30 to TRBJ2-3; D is perhaps TRBD2 (6 bases). Germline V gene lookup returns CDR1 GTSNPN and CDR2 SVGIG (reference sequence). The CDR3 is 16 residues long. V was cut by 5 bases and J by 0 bases, with 18 bases left in between. CDR3 in amino acids: CAWDFGSTSSTDTQYF. The CDR3 DNA is TGTGCCTGGGACTTCGGGAGTACCTCTAGCACAGATACGCAGTATTTT.

The rearrangement joins TRBV7-2 to TRBJ2-1, with a possible D match to TRBD1 (6 bases). CDR3 length equals 15 residues. Germline V gene data show CDR1 as SGHTA and CDR2 as FQGNSA. V gave up 5 bases and J gave up 8 bases, with 19 bases separating them. CDR3 loop: CASSRQAISRHEQFF. CDR3 bases: TGTGCCAGCAGCCGACAGGCCATCTCCCGGCATGAGCAGTTCTTC.

The V gene is TRBV18, the J gene TRBJ2-7; no reliable D call. V lost 0 bases and J 7 bases, leaving 10 bases between the germline ends. The CDR3 totals 13 residues. Looked up from germline, CDR1 is KGHSH and CDR2 is LQKENI. CDR3 DNA: TGTGCCAGCTCACCACCGAAGGCCGGAGAGCAGTACTTC. This gives the protein CASSPPKAGEQYF. Full variable domain (remainder filled in from reference TRBV18 and TRBJ2-7): NAGVMQNPRHLVRRRGQEARLRCSPMKGHSHVYWYRQLPEEGLKFMVYLQKENIIDESGMPKERFSAEFPKEGPSILRIQQVVRGDSAAYFCASSPPKAGEQYFGPGTRLTVT.

The V and J genes are TRBV6-5 and TRBJ2-2; 9 nucleotides match TRBD1. Germline CDR1 MNHEY, CDR2 SVGAGI. CDR3 length equals 16 residues. The trim removed 0 bases at V and 5 bases at J, leaving 4 bases unmatched. The CDR3 bases are TGTGCCAGCAGTTACTCTGGACAGGGGTGGACCGGGGAGCTGTTTTTT. It translates to CASSYSGQGWTGELFF.

V usage is TRBV28 and J usage is TRBJ2-5; 13 bases are shared with TRBD2. The CDR3 is 14 amino acids. With 8 bases clipped from V and 5 bases from J, the junction kept 5 bases outside the gene matches. Looked up from germline, CDR1 is MDHEN and CDR2 is SYDVKM. CDR3 protein: CASRRTSGSETQYF. CDR3 DNA sequence: TGTGCCAGCCGGAGGACTAGCGGGAGTGAGACCCAGTACTTC.

The J gene is TRBJ2-7, the V gene TRBV18; TRBD1 matches at 7 bases. The CDR3 consists of 17 residues. The V and J ends lost 3 bases and 1 base, in that order; junction bases with no gene match: 12. Looked up from germline, CDR1 is KGHSH and CDR2 is LQKENI. CDR3 region: CASSPTSGQRSSYEQYF. CDR3 DNA sequence: TGTGCCAGCTCACCTACTTCGGGACAGCGATCATCCTACGAGCAGTACTTC.

The CDR3, as DNA: TGTGCCAGCAGAACCGGGACAGACTATGGCTACACCTTC. This codes for CASRTGTDYGYTF. V usage is TRBV2 and J usage is TRBJ1-2, with 7 bases identical to TRBD1. V was pared by 6 bases and J by 3 bases, with 4 bases of the junction left unmatched. The germline V gene encodes CDR1 SNHLY and CDR2 FYNNEI. The CDR3 is 13 residues long.

This rearrangement joins TRBV29-1 to TRBJ2-3; 12 nucleotides line up with TRBD2. The ends lost 5 bases at V and 11 bases at J; junction bases unmatched: 8. Germline CDR1 and CDR2: SQVTM and ANQGSEA. The CDR3 runs 13 residues. The CDR3 is CSVPWTSGDKQYF. CDR3 nucleotide sequence: TGCAGCGTTCCCTGGACTAGCGGGGACAAGCAGTATTTT.

V is TRBV28 and J is TRBJ2-3; D not certain. V lost 8 bases and J 5 bases, leaving 11 bases between the germline ends. CDR1 and CDR2 (germline): MDHEN, SYDVKM. The CDR3 runs to 12 residues. The CDR3 is CASEVPGDTQYF. The CDR3 region has the DNA TGTGCCAGCGAAGTACCGGGAGATACGCAGTATTTT. The whole variable domain, filled in from reference TRBV28 and TRBJ2-3, reads DVKVTQSSRYLVKRTGEKVFLECVQDMDHENMFWYRQDPGLGLRLIYFSYDVKMKEKGDIPEGYSVSREKKERFSLILESASTNQTSMYLCASEVPGDTQYFGPGTRLTVL.

CDR3 amino acids: CASSYLVAGGPRDTQYF. The CDR3, as DNA: TGTGCCAGCAGCTACCTCGTTGCGGGGGGGCCGAGGGATACGCAGTATTTT. The rearrangement links TRBV11-2 to TRBJ2-3; 9 bases align to TRBD2. The CDR3 is 17 residues long. Germline CDR1 reads SGHAT; CDR2 reads FQNNGV. After removal of 4 bases from V and 6 bases from J, the junction contained 14 bases not matched to a gene.